This T cell receptor beta chain was sequenced for a study of T-cell memory formation after mild COVID-19. Each CDR3 protein is one row after TCRdb ran MiXCR on the 5' RACE reads. The sample has around 340,000 distinct CDR3 sequences; about 15% are singletons. The germline CDR1 and CDR2 sequences are KGHSH and LQKENI. Trimming left V 3 bases short and J 8 bases short, with 13 bases between. This CDR3 spans 13 amino acids. In its sample, this clonotype was seen a few times. V usage is TRBV18 and J usage is TRBJ1-2, with D possibly being TRBD1 (5 bases). This TCR was sampled from a man younger than 35 who had mild COVID-19 (a few samples of this study predate the infection). Cell type and time point are not known. Sequencing input: PBMCs or a T cell subset sorted from them (not recorded which). The CDR3 loop reads CASSPSRGTGYTF. CDR3 DNA: TGTGCCAGCTCACCTTCCCGGGGGACGGGCTACACCTTC.